The next 10 T cell receptor beta chains were all read from a single sample in a study of T cell responses to AZD1222 COVID-19 vaccine (dated by TCRdb to 2020 to 2023). The sample's time point label, decoded: about 28 days (+/-7) after the second vaccine dose. Library generation was performed with the immunoSEQ multiplex PCR assay. The table was pulled from immuneACCESS by TCRdb, which kept in-frame rearrangements only. Such tables lose some clones; where checked, under half of the loss comes from unresolved V genes, and the rest has no known cause. The sample table holds roughly 140,000 clones, of which 88% were seen once. The leading ten clones occupy 3.1% of the sample. The sequencing here drew on peripheral blood, taken 28 days after the second AZD1222 dose. The receptors originated from an adult who received the AZD1222 COVID-19 vaccine.

The rearrangement links TRBV11-2 to TRBJ1-1; D is uncertain. Deletions cut 0 bases from V and 4 bases from J, with 12 bases between. The CDR3 consists of 15 residues. Germline V gene data show CDR1 as SGHAT and CDR2 as FQNNGV. CDR3 region: CASSLDQQSRTEAFF. In DNA, the CDR3 is TGTGCCAGCAGCTTAGATCAGCAGAGCCGCACTGAAGCTTTCTTT.

The CDR3 coding sequence is TGTGCCAGCAGACCTGCCGACTCCTACAATGAGCAGTTCTTC. Protein: CASRPADSYNEQFF. The chain couples TRBV6-6 to TRBJ2-1; D remains unclear. The CDR3 extends over 14 amino acids. CDR1 is MNHNY and CDR2 is SVGAGI in the germline V gene (reference sequence). V was clipped by 6 bases and J by 0 bases, with 9 bases between them.

V usage is TRBV4-3 and J usage is TRBJ1-4, with 8 bases fitting TRBD1. J was trimmed by 2 bases and V by 2 bases; bases with no gene match: 4. Germline CDR1 LGHNA, CDR2 YSLEER. This CDR3 is built from 16 residues. In DNA form, the CDR3 reads TGCGCCAGCAGCCAATTCCAGGGGGCGACTAATGAAAAACTGTTTTTT. Amino acids: CASSQFQGATNEKLFF.

J is TRBJ1-2 and V is TRBV9; perhaps TRBD1 as D (5 bases). The CDR3 spans 17 residues. Trimming took off 0 bases at V and 4 bases at J, with 19 bases between the two ends. CDR1 and CDR2 (germline): SGDLS, YYNGEE. The CDR3: CASSVAPGRGYGYGYTF. CDR3 coding DNA: TGTGCCAGCAGCGTAGCTCCAGGGAGGGGATACGGCTATGGCTACACCTTC.

V usage is TRBV6-5 and J usage is TRBJ1-5, with 8 bases lining up with TRBD1. The trim removed 6 bases at V and 2 bases at J, leaving 6 bases unmatched. The CDR3 loop spans 15 amino acids. Germline CDR1 is MNHEY and CDR2 is SVGAGI. CDR3 region: CASRSRGLGNQPQHF. The DNA for the CDR3 is TGTGCCAGCAGGTCCAGGGGGCTCGGCAATCAGCCCCAGCATTTT.

J is TRBJ2-7 and V is TRBV28; a weak D match, TRBD1 (6 bases). Germline V gives CDR1 MDHEN, CDR2 SYDVKM. This CDR3 comprises 14 residues. V was clipped by 6 bases and J by 0 bases, with 12 bases between them. The CDR3 nucleotides read TGTGCCAGCAGCTCAGGGGCCCCCTCCTACGAGCAGTACTTC. Its translation is CASSSGAPSYEQYF.

V and J are TRBV28 and TRBJ1-2; no firm D call. The germline V gene encodes CDR1 MDHEN and CDR2 SYDVKM. This CDR3 spans 15 amino acids. Trimming took 8 bases from V and 4 from J, leaving 20 bases between them. This CDR3 is CASHSRSSGFYGYTF. CDR3 DNA sequence: TGTGCCAGCCACTCAAGGAGTAGCGGATTCTATGGCTACACCTTC.

The chain employs TRBV10-3 and TRBJ2-5, with D tentatively TRBD2 (6 bases). Between the trimmed V and J ends, which lost 2 bases and 5 bases, there was a span of 12 bases. The CDR3 has 14 amino acids. Germline CDR1 and CDR2: ENHRY and SYGVKD. CDR3 amino acids: CAISEPRAGETQYF. The CDR3 DNA follows: TGTGCCATCAGTGAGCCACGGGCGGGGGAGACCCAGTACTTC.

The V call is TRBV7-2, the J call TRBJ2-7; 7 positions agree with TRBD1. CDR3 size: 13 residues. Losses at the gene ends were 2 bases for V and 3 bases for J; bases not matched to a gene: 1. Germline CDR1 reads SGHTA; CDR2 reads FQGNSA. CDR3 bases: TGTGCCAGCAGCTTAAACAGGGGCTACGAGCAGTACTTC. It translates to CASSLNRGYEQYF.

The chain combines TRBV27 with TRBJ1-1; no definite D call. The V gene lost 2 bases and the J gene lost 0 bases, with 19 bases spanning the gap. From germline, CDR1 is MNHEY and CDR2 SMNVEV (reference sequence). The CDR3 has 18 residues. The CDR3 here is CASSLRRVGKRVNTEAFF. The CDR3 region has the DNA TGTGCCAGCAGTTTAAGGAGGGTGGGGAAACGTGTGAACACTGAAGCTTTCTTT.